This T cell receptor (beta chain) emerged from a study of cytomegalovirus exposure and HLA in healthy donors. The CDR3 loop spans 14 amino acids. Trimming pared 0 bases from V and 6 bases from J, leaving 9 bases between. Looked up from germline, CDR1 is SGHVS and CDR2 is FQNEAQ. Primers included in the PCR were 60 Vbeta and 13 Jbeta primers. TCRdb's table, derived via immunoSEQ multiplex PCR, lists solely in-frame clones and lacks some. This table has approximately 200,000 clones, over 60% appearing once. The chain joins TRBV7-8 to TRBJ2-1, with D maybe TRBD1 (5 bases). The sequencing input was PBMCs. This TCR came from a man aged 35 to 55 in good health and CMV-seronegative. CDR3 bases: TGTGCCAGCAGCTTAGCGCGACAGATCAATGAGCAGTTCTTC. Amino acid sequence: CASSLARQINEQFF.